Following are 17 T cell receptor beta chains from one sample sequenced in a study of patients and donors after allogeneic stem cell transplantation. TCRdb re-derived calls from the RT-PCR reads in MiXCR, one entry per CDR3 protein. The sample lists roughly 190,000 distinct CDR3 sequences, about 40% occurring once. Source material: blood, either unsorted or a sorted T cell fraction (not recorded which). The receptors here all came from a human donor who was either an allogeneic HSCT recipient or a stem cell or donor lymphocyte infusion donor (not recorded which). It is not recorded whose cells these are; they may come from a transplant donor.

The chain couples TRBV6-6 to TRBJ2-6; D is ambiguous. Trimming removed 5 bases at V and 4 bases at J, with 18 bases between. Germline V gene data show CDR1 as MNHNY and CDR2 as SVGAGI (reference sequence). The CDR3 contains 17 residues. The CDR3 reads CASSPTATGGGANVLTF. The CDR3 DNA reads TGTGCCAGCAGTCCTACAGCAACCGGTGGAGGGGCCAACGTCCTGACTTTC.

The CDR3 DNA sequence: TGCGCCAGCAGCTTGGTCAGGGGCAATGAGCAGTTCTTC. Its protein product is CASSLVRGNEQFF. The V and J genes are TRBV5-1 and TRBJ2-1; D may be TRBD1 (6 bases). This CDR3 region has 13 residues. The germline CDR1 and CDR2 sequences are SGHRS and YFSETQ. V was cut by 0 bases and J by 6 bases, with 7 bases left in between.

This clonotype was seen only a few times. J is TRBJ1-1 and V is TRBV7-2; maybe TRBD1 (5 bases). The CDR3 is 13 amino acids. Germline V gene sequence: CDR1 SGHTA, CDR2 FQGNSA. The V end was cut by 4 bases, the J end by 1 base, with 7 bases between. CDR3 region: CASSSDRNTEAFF. In DNA form, the CDR3 reads TGTGCCAGCAGCTCCGACAGGAACACTGAAGCTTTCTTT.

This clonotype was seen more than once but under ten times. This chain uses TRBV20-1 with TRBJ1-5, with 10 bases lining up with TRBD1. The CDR3 runs 14 residues. V lost 5 bases, J lost 0 bases, and 1 base stayed unmatched. Germline assignment: CDR1 DFQATT and CDR2 SNEGSKA (reference sequence). The CDR3 nucleotides read TGCAGTGCTGGGACAGGGGATAGCAATCAGCCCCAGCATTTT. Translated: CSAGTGDSNQPQHF.

The chain uses TRBV7-9 and TRBJ1-2, with unresolved D. From germline, CDR1 is SEHNR and CDR2 FQNEAQ (reference sequence). CDR3 length equals 13 residues. V lost 4 bases and J 4 bases, leaving 10 bases between the germline ends. The CDR3 loop reads CASSSRASYGYTF. CDR3 coding DNA: TGTGCCAGCAGCTCTAGGGCCAGCTATGGCTACACCTTC.

This rearrangement joins TRBV7-2 to TRBJ2-3; D not resolved. Per the germline V gene, CDR1 is SGHTA and CDR2 is FQGNSA. The CDR3 contains 14 residues. V was shortened by 1 base and J by 6 bases, with 11 bases between the two germline ends. This CDR3 reads CASSLVPGFDTQYF. Written as DNA, the CDR3 is TGTGCCAGCAGCTTAGTGCCAGGCTTTGATACGCAGTATTTT.

This chain joins TRBV6-5 and TRBJ1-5, with D unclear. This CDR3 spans 17 amino acids. Germline loops: CDR1 MNHEY, CDR2 SVGAGI. V lost 6 bases to trimming and J lost 1 base, with 19 bases between them. The CDR3 here is CASRRSRVVDSNQPQHF. The CDR3 region has the DNA TGTGCCAGCAGACGTTCCCGGGTCGTGGACAGCAATCAGCCCCAGCATTTT.

This clonotype showed up just a few times. The chain joins TRBV5-1 to TRBJ1-1; tentatively, D is TRBD1 (5 bases). The germline gives CDR1 SGHRS, CDR2 YFSETQ. The CDR3 is 14 amino acids. Trimming pared 3 bases from V and 3 bases from J, leaving 12 bases between. CDR3 in amino acids: CASSSGTDHTEAFF. CDR3 in DNA: TGCGCCAGCAGCTCCGGGACGGACCACACTGAAGCTTTCTTT.

The rearrangement joins TRBV7-3 to TRBJ2-1; D possibly corresponds to TRBD2 (5 bases). V lost 5 bases, J lost 8 bases, and 13 bases lay in between. There are 13 residues in the CDR3. The germline gives CDR1 SGHTA, CDR2 FQGTGA. In DNA, the CDR3 is TGTGCCAGCAGCCCCCGACTAAGTCATGAGCAGTTCTTC. It codes for CASSPRLSHEQFF.

The genes are TRBV7-2 and TRBJ1-3; D is undetermined. Trimming shortened V by 10 bases and J by 2 bases, and 6 bases separated the two germline ends. The CDR3 covers 11 residues. Germline loops: CDR1 SGHTA, CDR2 FQGNSA. The CDR3 DNA sequence: TGTGCCATCGTCACTGGAAACACCATATATTTT. Its translation: CAIVTGNTIYF.

This chain links TRBV10-3 with TRBJ1-2; D ambiguous. CDR1 and CDR2 from the germline V gene are ENHRY and SYGVKD. CDR3 size: 13 residues. With 4 bases removed from V and 0 bases from J, the gap between germline ends came to 6 bases. CDR3 region: CAISASANYGYTF. In nucleotides, the CDR3 is TGTGCCATCAGTGCGTCAGCTAACTATGGCTACACCTTC.

This clonotype was counted only a few times. V and J are TRBV12-3 or TRBV12-4 and TRBJ1-1; D not certain. V lost 7 bases and J lost 2, with 8 bases in between. This CDR3 is 12 amino acids long. The CDR3 protein is CASNTANTEAFF. In DNA, the CDR3 is TGTGCCAGCAATACAGCTAACACTGAAGCTTTCTTT.

This clonotype was detected a few times. The chain combines TRBV28 with TRBJ1-1; D perhaps matches TRBD1 (6 bases). V lost 2 bases to trimming and J lost 5 bases, with 15 bases between them. Germline lookup yields CDR1 MDHEN and CDR2 SYDVKM. The CDR3 length is 15 residues. The CDR3 sequence is CASSLAGDLWTEAFF. In DNA, the CDR3 is TGTGCCAGCAGTTTAGCAGGGGACTTGTGGACTGAAGCTTTCTTT. Looking up the rest from reference TRBV28 and TRBJ1-1 gives the full variable domain: DVKVTQSSRYLVKRTGEKVFLECVQDMDHENMFWYRQDPGLGLRLIYFSYDVKMKEKGDIPEGYSVSREKKERFSLILESASTNQTSMYLCASSLAGDLWTEAFFGQGTRLTVV.

The rearrangement joins TRBV2 to TRBJ1-1, with TRBD1 identical over 8 bases. CDR3 length: 14 residues. Germline V gives CDR1 SNHLY, CDR2 FYNNEI. V was clipped by 9 bases and J by 4 bases; unmatched bases: 10. DNA for the CDR3: TGTGCCAGGGACAGGGAGTCTCTGGCCACTGAAGCTTTCTTT. This gives the protein CARDRESLATEAFF.

This clonotype was observed a handful of times. The rearrangement joins TRBV4-3 to TRBJ1-1, with D unclear. V lost 0 bases and J 4 bases, leaving 12 bases between the germline ends. CDR3 length equals 15 residues. Germline V gives CDR1 LGHNA, CDR2 YSLEER. The CDR3 nucleotides read TGCGCCAGCAGCCAAGATGAGGGTACCCCCACTGAAGCTTTCTTT. As protein: CASSQDEGTPTEAFF.

The chain is built from TRBV20-1 and TRBJ1-1; D possibly corresponds to TRBD1 (6 bases). Germline CDR1 DFQATT, CDR2 SNEGSKA (reference sequence). Deletions cut 5 bases from V and 4 bases from J, with 11 bases between. This CDR3 spans 12 amino acids. CDR3 amino acids: CSAPGVSTEAFF. For the CDR3, the DNA is TGCAGTGCTCCAGGGGTAAGCACTGAAGCTTTCTTT.

This clonotype occurred a few times. CDR3 coding DNA: TGTGCCAGCAGTTTTTTTCACCCCCAAAGCGTGTCCTGGGAGACCCAGTACTTC. The encoded protein is CASSFFHPQSVSWETQYF. V usage is TRBV28 and J usage is TRBJ2-5; the D is unclear. The V gene's germline CDR1 is MDHEN and CDR2 SYDVKM. The CDR3 length is 18 residues. Trimming removed 3 bases at V and 5 bases at J, with 25 bases between.